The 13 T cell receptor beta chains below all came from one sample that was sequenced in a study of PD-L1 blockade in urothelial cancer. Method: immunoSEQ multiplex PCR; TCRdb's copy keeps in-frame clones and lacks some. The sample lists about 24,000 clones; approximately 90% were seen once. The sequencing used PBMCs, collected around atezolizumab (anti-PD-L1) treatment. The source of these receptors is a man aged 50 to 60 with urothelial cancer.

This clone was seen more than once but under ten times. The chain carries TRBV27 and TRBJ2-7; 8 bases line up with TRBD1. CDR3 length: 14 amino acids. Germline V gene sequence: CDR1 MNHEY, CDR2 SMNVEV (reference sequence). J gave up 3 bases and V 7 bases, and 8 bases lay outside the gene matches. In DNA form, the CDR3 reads TGTGCCAGCACCTCAACAGGGGGTCGCTACGAGCAGTACTTC. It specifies CASTSTGGRYEQYF.

The CDR3 here is CASSSPGTASYEQYF. The CDR3 coding sequence is TGTGCCAGCAGTTCCCCCGGGACAGCATCCTACGAGCAGTACTTC. V gene TRBV6-5 combines with J gene TRBJ2-5, with TRBD1 matching over 7 bases. The DNA end is a closer match to TRBJ2-7, so the J assignment may be wrong. The CDR3 is 15 residues long. Germline assignment: CDR1 MNHEY and CDR2 SVGAGI.

In nucleotides, the CDR3 is TGTGCCAGCAGCGGAAGGGACAGTCAAGAGACCCAGTACTTC. Translated: CASSGRDSQETQYF. The chain couples TRBV7-6 to TRBJ2-5, with 7 bases that match TRBD1. This CDR3 is built from 14 residues. V lost 5 bases and J lost 2; bases outside the gene matches: 5. Germline V gives CDR1 SGHVS, CDR2 FNYEAQ.

CDR3 sequence reads: CASRRAPLYNEQFF. CDR3 nucleotide sequence: TGTGCCAGCAGGAGGGCGCCCCTTTACAATGAGCAGTTCTTC. This rearrangement joins TRBV28 to TRBJ2-1, with D perhaps TRBD2 (5 bases). Trimming removed 6 bases from V and 4 bases from J, with 13 bases in between. Germline CDR1 MDHEN, CDR2 SYDVKM. The CDR3 is made up of 14 amino acids.

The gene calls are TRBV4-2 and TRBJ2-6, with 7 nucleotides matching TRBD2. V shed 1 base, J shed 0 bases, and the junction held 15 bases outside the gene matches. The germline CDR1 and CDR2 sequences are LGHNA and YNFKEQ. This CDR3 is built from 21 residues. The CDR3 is CASSQGRGTTSAYSGANVLTF. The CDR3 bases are TGTGCCAGCAGCCAAGGACGGGGAACTACTAGCGCCTACTCTGGGGCCAACGTCCTGACTTTC.

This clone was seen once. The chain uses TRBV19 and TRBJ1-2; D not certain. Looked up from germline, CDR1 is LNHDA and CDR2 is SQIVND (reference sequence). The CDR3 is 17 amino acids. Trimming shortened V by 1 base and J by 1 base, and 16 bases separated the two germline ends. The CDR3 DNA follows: TGTGCCAGTAGTATAGGAGAGGCCCCGATGATTAACTATGGCTACACCTTC. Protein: CASSIGEAPMINYGYTF. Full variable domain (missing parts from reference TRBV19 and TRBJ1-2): DGGITQSPKYLFRKEGQNVTLSCEQNLNHDAMYWYRQDPGQGLRLIYYSQIVNDFQKGDIAEGYSVSREKKESFPLTVTSAQKNPTAFYLCASSIGEAPMINYGYTFGSGTRLTVV.

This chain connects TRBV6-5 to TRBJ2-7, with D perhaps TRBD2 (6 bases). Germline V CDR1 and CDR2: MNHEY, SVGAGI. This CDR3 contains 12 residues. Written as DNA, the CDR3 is TGTTCACGGCGGGGATGGAACTACGAGCAGTACTTC. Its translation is CSRRGWNYEQYF.

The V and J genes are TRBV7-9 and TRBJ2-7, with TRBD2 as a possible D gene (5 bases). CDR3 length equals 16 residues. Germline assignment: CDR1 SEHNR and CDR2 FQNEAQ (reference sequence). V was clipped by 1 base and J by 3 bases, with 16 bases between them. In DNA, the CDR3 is TGTGCCAGCAGCTTAGGTAGCGCTCCAGCCCTCTACGAGCAGTACTTC. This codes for CASSLGSAPALYEQYF.

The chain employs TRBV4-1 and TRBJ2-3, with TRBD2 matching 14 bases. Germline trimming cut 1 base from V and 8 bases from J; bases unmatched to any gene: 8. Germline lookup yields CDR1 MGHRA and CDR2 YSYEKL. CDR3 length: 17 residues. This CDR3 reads CASSQGLAGGQAATQYF. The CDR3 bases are TGCGCCAGCAGCCAAGGACTAGCGGGGGGGCAGGCAGCTACGCAGTATTTT.

The CDR3 reads CASTRTGDISETQYF. Written as DNA, the CDR3 is TGTGCCAGCACGAGGACAGGGGATATTTCAGAGACCCAGTACTTC. The chain uses TRBV13 and TRBJ2-5, with 9 nucleotides matching TRBD1. Germline CDR1 PRHDT, CDR2 FYEKMQ (reference sequence). CDR3 length equals 15 residues. V was pared by 7 bases and J by 4 bases, with 10 bases of the junction left unmatched. The whole variable domain, filled in from reference TRBV13 and TRBJ2-5, reads AAGVIQSPRHLIKEKRETATLKCYPIPRHDTVYWYQQGPGQDPQFLISFYEKMQSDKGSIPDRFSAQQFSDYHSELNMSSLELGDSALYFCASTRTGDISETQYFGPGTRLLVL.

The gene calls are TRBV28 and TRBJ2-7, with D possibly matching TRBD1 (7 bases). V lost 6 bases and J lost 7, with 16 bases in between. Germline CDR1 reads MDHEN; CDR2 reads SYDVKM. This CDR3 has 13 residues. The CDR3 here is CASREGFRGEQYF. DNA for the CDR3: TGTGCCAGCAGGGAGGGCTTCAGGGGGGAGCAGTACTTC.

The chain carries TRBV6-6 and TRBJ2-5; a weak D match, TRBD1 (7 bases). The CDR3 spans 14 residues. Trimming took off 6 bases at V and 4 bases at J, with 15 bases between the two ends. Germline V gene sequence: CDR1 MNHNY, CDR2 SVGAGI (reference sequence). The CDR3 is CASSLAGGRETQYF. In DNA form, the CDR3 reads TGTGCCAGCAGCTTAGCAGGGGGGAGAGAGACCCAGTACTTC.

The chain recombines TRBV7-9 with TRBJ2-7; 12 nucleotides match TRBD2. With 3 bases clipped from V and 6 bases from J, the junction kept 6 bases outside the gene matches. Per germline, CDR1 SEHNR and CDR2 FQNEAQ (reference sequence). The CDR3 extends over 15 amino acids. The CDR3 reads CASSLEWTSGIEQYF. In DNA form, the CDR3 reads TGTGCCAGCAGCTTGGAATGGACTAGCGGGATCGAGCAGTACTTC. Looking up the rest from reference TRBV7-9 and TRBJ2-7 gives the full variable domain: DTGVSQNPRHKITKRGQNVTFRCDPISEHNRLYWYRQTLGQGPEFLTYFQNEAQLEKSRLLSDRFSAERPKGSFSTLEIQRTEQGDSAMYLCASSLEWTSGIEQYFGPGTRLTVT.